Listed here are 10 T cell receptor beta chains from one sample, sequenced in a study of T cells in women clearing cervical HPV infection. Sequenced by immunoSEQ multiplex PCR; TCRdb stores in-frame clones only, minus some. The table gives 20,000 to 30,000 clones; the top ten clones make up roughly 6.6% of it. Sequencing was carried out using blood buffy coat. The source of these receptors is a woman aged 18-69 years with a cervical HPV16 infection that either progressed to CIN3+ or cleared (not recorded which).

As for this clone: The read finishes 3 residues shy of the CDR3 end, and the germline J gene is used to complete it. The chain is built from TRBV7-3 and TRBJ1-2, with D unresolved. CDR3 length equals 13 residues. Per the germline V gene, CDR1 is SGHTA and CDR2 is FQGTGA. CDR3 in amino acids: CASSRSVSNDYTF. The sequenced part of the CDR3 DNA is TGTGCCAGCAGCCGGTCGGTGAGCAATGAC.

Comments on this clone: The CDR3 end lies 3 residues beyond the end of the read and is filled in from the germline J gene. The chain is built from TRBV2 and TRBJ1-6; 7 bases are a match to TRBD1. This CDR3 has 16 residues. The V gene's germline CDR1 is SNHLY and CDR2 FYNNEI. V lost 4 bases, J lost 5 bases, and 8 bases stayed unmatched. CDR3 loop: CASSGNGGQNNSPLHF. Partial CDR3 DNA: TGTGCCAGCAGTGGGAACGGGGGACAGAATAATTCACCC.

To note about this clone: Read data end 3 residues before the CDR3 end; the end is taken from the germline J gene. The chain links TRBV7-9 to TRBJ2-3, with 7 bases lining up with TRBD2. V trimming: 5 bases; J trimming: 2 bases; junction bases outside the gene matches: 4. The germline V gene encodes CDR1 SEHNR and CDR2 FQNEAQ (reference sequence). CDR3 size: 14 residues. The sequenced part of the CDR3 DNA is TGTGCCAGCAGCCAAGCGGGATACACAGATACG. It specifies CASSQAGYTDT. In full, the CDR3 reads CASSQAGYTDTQYF.

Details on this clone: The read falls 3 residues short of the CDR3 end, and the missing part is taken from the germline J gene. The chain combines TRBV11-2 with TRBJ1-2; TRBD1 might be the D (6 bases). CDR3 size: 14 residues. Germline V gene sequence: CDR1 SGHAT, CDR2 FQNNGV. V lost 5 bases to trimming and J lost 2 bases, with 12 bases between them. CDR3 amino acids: CASSGLGANYGYTF. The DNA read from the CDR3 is TGTGCCAGCAGCGGGCTGGGGGCGAACTATGGC.

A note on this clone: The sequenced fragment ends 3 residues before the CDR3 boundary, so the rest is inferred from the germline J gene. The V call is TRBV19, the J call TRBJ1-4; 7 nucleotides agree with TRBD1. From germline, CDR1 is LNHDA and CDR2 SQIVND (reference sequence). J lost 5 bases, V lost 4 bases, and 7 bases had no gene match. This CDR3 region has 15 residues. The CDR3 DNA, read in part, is TGTGCCAGTAGTACGAGGGGGCGCGTCAATGAAAAA. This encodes CASSTRGRVNEK. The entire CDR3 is CASSTRGRVNEKLFF.

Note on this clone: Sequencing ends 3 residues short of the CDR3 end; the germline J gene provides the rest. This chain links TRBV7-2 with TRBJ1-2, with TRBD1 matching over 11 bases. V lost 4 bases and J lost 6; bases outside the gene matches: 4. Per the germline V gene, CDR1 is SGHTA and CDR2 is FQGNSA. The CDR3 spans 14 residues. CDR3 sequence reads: CASSSRTGGDGYTF. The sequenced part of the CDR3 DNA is TGTGCCAGCAGCTCGAGGACAGGGGGCGATGGC.

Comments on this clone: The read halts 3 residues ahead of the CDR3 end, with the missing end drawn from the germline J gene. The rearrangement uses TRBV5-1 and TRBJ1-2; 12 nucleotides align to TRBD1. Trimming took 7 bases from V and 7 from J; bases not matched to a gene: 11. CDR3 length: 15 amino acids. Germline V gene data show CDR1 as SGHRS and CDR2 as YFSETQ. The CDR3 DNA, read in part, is TGCGCCAGCGGACCCGGGACAGGGGGCCTTGCTGGC. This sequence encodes CASGPGTGGLAG. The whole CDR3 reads CASGPGTGGLAGYTF.

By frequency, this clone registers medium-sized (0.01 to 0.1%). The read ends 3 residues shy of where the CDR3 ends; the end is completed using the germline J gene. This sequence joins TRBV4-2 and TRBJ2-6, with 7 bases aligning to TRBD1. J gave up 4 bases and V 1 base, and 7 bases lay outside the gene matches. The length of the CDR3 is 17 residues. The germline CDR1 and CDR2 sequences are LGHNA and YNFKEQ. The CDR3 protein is CASSQGTGKEGANVLTF. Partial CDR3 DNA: TGTGCCAGCAGCCAAGGGACAGGCAAGGAAGGGGCCAACGTC.

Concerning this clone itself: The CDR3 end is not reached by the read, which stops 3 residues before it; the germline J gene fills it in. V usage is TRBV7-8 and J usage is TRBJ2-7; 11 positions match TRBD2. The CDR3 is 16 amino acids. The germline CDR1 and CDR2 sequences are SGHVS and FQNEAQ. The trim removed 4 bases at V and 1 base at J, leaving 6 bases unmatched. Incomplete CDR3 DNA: TGTGCCAGCAGCTCTACAATAGCGGGAGGGTCCTACGAG. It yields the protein CASSSTIAGGSYE. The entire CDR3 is CASSSTIAGGSYEQYF.

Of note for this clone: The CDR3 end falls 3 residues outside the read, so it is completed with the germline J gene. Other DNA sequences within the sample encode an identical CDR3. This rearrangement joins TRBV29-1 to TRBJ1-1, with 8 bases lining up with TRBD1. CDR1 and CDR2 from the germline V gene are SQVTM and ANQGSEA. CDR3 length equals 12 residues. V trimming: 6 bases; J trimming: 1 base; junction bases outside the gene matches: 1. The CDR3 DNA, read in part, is TGCAGCGTCGGACAGGGGAACACTGAA. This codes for CSVGQGNTE. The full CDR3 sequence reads CSVGQGNTEAFF.